A selection of T cell receptor beta chains follows, all from one sample in a study of blood T cell repertoires in COVID-19. TCRdb's table, derived via immunoSEQ multiplex PCR, lists solely in-frame clones and lacks some. The data contain 150,000 to 200,000 clones, 70% to 85% of them seen just once; the ten biggest clones take up 15% to 20%. The sample consisted of PBMCs or T cells enriched from blood (not recorded which). Receptors originate from a woman aged 50 to 60 who had recovered from COVID-19. Both conserved end residues are part of each CDR3. Fields, in order: J gene, V gene, clone size, D gene, CDR3 length, CDR3 protein, CDR3 DNA. A D gene is named only where the DNA matches it firmly. The size entry is marked missing in some rows and otherwise reads once, few, many or a size class.

J gene: TRBJ2-1
V gene: TRBV10-3
clone size: NA
D gene: NA
CDR3 length: 13
CDR3 protein: CAIRPSENNEQFF
CDR3 DNA: TGTGCCATCAGGCCTAGCGAGAACAATGAGCAGTTCTTC

J gene: TRBJ1-6
V gene: TRBV3-1/TRBV3-2
clone size: NA
D gene: NA
CDR3 length: 15
CDR3 protein: CASSQDTQNNSPLHF
CDR3 DNA: TGTGCCAGCAGCCAAGACACACAGAATAATTCACCCCTCCACTTT

J gene: TRBJ1-5
V gene: TRBV7-8
clone size: few
D gene: NA
CDR3 length: 15
CDR3 protein: CASSKQDTNNQPQHF
CDR3 DNA: TGTGCCAGCAGCAAGCAAGACACCAACAATCAGCCCCAGCATTTT

J gene: TRBJ1-2
V gene: TRBV3-1/TRBV3-2
clone size: NA
D gene: NA
CDR3 length: 13
CDR3 protein: CASSQDRARGYTF
CDR3 DNA: TGTGCCAGCAGCCAAGACAGGGCGCGCGGCTACACCTTC

J gene: TRBJ1-1
V gene: TRBV28
clone size: once
D gene: TRBD1
CDR3 length: 11
CDR3 protein: CASSKTGRAFF
CDR3 DNA: TGTGCCAGCAGTAAGACAGGGAGAGCTTTCTTT

J gene: TRBJ1-2
V gene: TRBV29-1
clone size: once
D gene: TRBD1
CDR3 length: 13
CDR3 protein: CSVNGQGGYGYTF
CDR3 DNA: TGCAGCGTCAACGGACAGGGGGGCTATGGCTACACCTTC

J gene: TRBJ2-1
V gene: TRBV14
clone size: NA
D gene: NA
CDR3 length: 13
CDR3 protein: CASSLTGLYEQFF
CDR3 DNA: TGTGCCAGCAGCCTAACGGGACTCTATGAGCAGTTCTTC

J gene: TRBJ1-4
V gene: TRBV28
clone size: NA
D gene: NA
CDR3 length: 17
CDR3 protein: CASSLWAIGGANEKLFF
CDR3 DNA: TGTGCCAGCAGTTTATGGGCCATCGGGGGTGCTAATGAAAAACTGTTTTTT

J gene: TRBJ1-2
V gene: TRBV10-3
clone size: NA
D gene: NA
CDR3 length: 13
CDR3 protein: CAISDGRKDGYTF
CDR3 DNA: TGTGCCATCAGTGATGGGAGGAAGGATGGCTACACCTTC

J gene: TRBJ2-3
V gene: TRBV29-1
clone size: NA
D gene: TRBD1
CDR3 length: 13
CDR3 protein: CSESDRGSDTQYF
CDR3 DNA: TGCAGTGAGTCGGACAGGGGATCCGATACGCAGTATTTT

J gene: TRBJ2-3
V gene: TRBV9
clone size: NA
D gene: NA
CDR3 length: 14
CDR3 protein: CASSVEASPDTQYF
CDR3 DNA: TGTGCCAGCAGCGTTGAGGCGAGCCCAGATACGCAGTATTTT

J gene: TRBJ2-2
V gene: TRBV7-9
clone size: NA
D gene: NA
CDR3 length: 15
CDR3 protein: CASSLLLGGTGELFF
CDR3 DNA: TGTGCCAGCAGCTTACTGTTGGGGGGCACCGGGGAGCTGTTTTTT

J gene: TRBJ1-6
V gene: TRBV30
clone size: once
D gene: NA
CDR3 length: 17
CDR3 protein: CAWSVEATGYTNSPLHF
CDR3 DNA: TGTGCCTGGAGTGTCGAGGCTACAGGATACACCAATTCACCCCTCCACTTT

J gene: TRBJ2-2
V gene: TRBV4-1
clone size: NA
D gene: TRBD2
CDR3 length: 16
CDR3 protein: CASSPIGRANTGELFF
CDR3 DNA: TGCGCCAGCAGCCCGATCGGGAGGGCGAACACCGGGGAGCTGTTTTTT

J gene: TRBJ2-7
V gene: TRBV7-2
clone size: few
D gene: NA
CDR3 length: 15
CDR3 protein: CASSFVGRGGYEQYF
CDR3 DNA: TGTGCCAGCAGCTTCGTTGGCAGGGGCGGCTACGAGCAGTACTTC

J gene: TRBJ2-7
V gene: TRBV7-2
clone size: NA
D gene: NA
CDR3 length: 14
CDR3 protein: CASSLGDRTYEQYF
CDR3 DNA: TGTGCCAGCAGCTTAGGAGACAGGACTTACGAGCAGTACTTC

J gene: TRBJ2-3
V gene: TRBV5-1
clone size: NA
D gene: NA
CDR3 length: 16
CDR3 protein: CASSLDNILSTDTQYF
CDR3 DNA: TGCGCCAGCAGCTTGGATAACATCCTTAGCACAGATACGCAGTATTTT

J gene: TRBJ2-2
V gene: TRBV7-3
clone size: NA
D gene: NA
CDR3 length: 14
CDR3 protein: CASSLFPDTGELFF
CDR3 DNA: TGTGCCAGCAGCTTGTTCCCAGACACCGGGGAGCTGTTTTTT

J gene: TRBJ2-2
V gene: TRBV19
clone size: NA
D gene: TRBD2
CDR3 length: 14
CDR3 protein: CASISGRYTGELFF
CDR3 DNA: TGTGCCAGTATAAGCGGGAGGTACACCGGGGAGCTGTTTTTT

J gene: TRBJ2-3
V gene: TRBV3-1/TRBV3-2
clone size: NA
D gene: TRBD1
CDR3 length: 15
CDR3 protein: CASSQQQGFTDTQYF
CDR3 DNA: TGTGCCAGCAGCCAACAACAGGGGTTCACAGATACGCAGTATTTT

J gene: TRBJ2-1
V gene: TRBV5-1
clone size: NA
D gene: TRBD2
CDR3 length: 16
CDR3 protein: CASSLSLAGGYNEQFF
CDR3 DNA: TGCGCCAGCAGCTTGTCACTAGCGGGGGGCTACAATGAGCAGTTCTTC